Each of the 20 T cell receptor beta chains below was sequenced from the same sample in a study of cytomegalovirus exposure and HLA in healthy donors. Only in-frame clones appear in the TCRdb table, and some are missing; sequencing was by immunoSEQ multiplex PCR. The sample yields about 280,000 clones, around 89% seen once. The sequencing sample was made of PBMCs. These receptors all come from a woman under 30 in good health and CMV-seronegative.

The rearrangement joins TRBV9 to TRBJ1-4, with D perhaps TRBD1 (5 bases). Germline loops: CDR1 SGDLS, CDR2 YYNGEE. V was clipped by 0 bases and J by 7 bases, with 16 bases between them. The CDR3 contains 16 residues. CDR3 nucleotides: TGTGCCAGCAGCGTAGCTATAACAGGCGGGACTGAAAAACTGTTTTTT. Translation gives CASSVAITGGTEKLFF.

CDR3 region: CASSFVETQYF. In DNA form, the CDR3 reads TGTGCCAGCAGCTTCGTAGAGACCCAGTACTTC. This chain connects TRBV5-6 to TRBJ2-5; D is uncertain. Germline values: CDR1 SGHDT, CDR2 YYEEEE. The germline V and J ends were trimmed by 2 bases and 4 bases, with 3 bases remaining between them. The CDR3 length is 11 residues.

The CDR3 DNA follows: TGTGCCAGCAGCCTGCGACAGGGTCCTGGCTACACCTTC. Amino acid sequence: CASSLRQGPGYTF. The chain uses TRBV7-2 and TRBJ1-2; 7 bases fit TRBD1. CDR3 length: 13 amino acids. With 5 bases clipped from V and 7 bases from J, the junction kept 7 bases outside the gene matches. The germline V gene encodes CDR1 SGHTA and CDR2 FQGNSA.

V is TRBV2 and J is TRBJ2-1, with a possible D match to TRBD2 (6 bases). Germline V CDR1 and CDR2: SNHLY, FYNNEI. The CDR3 sequence is 16 residues long. V dropped 3 bases and J dropped 0 bases, with 12 bases sitting between them. CDR3 sequence reads: CASSDLVADSYNEQFF. CDR3 nucleotide sequence: TGTGCCAGCAGTGATTTGGTAGCGGACTCCTACAATGAGCAGTTCTTC.

The gene calls are TRBV12-5 and TRBJ2-1, with 8 bases lining up with TRBD2. Germline V gene sequence: CDR1 LGHNT, CDR2 FRNRAP. This CDR3 region has 14 residues. V lost 7 bases, J lost 5 bases, and 7 bases stayed unmatched. CDR3 protein: CASARGGLDNEQFF. As DNA, the CDR3 is TGTGCTAGTGCCCGCGGGGGGTTGGACAATGAGCAGTTCTTC.

This clone was observed a single time. The J gene is TRBJ2-1, the V gene TRBV28; 10 bases align to TRBD1. This CDR3 region has 15 residues. V shed 6 bases, J shed 7 bases, and the junction held 9 bases outside the gene matches. Per germline, CDR1 MDHEN and CDR2 SYDVKM. CDR3 DNA: TGTGCCAGCAGCGCCGGGACAGGGGCAGGTAATGAGCAGTTCTTC. It encodes CASSAGTGAGNEQFF.

The chain uses TRBV2 and TRBJ2-2, with a possible D match to TRBD2 (6 bases). CDR1 and CDR2 from the germline V gene are SNHLY and FYNNEI. The CDR3 contains 12 residues. For the CDR3, the DNA is TGTGCGACTAGTGAGGACACCGGGGAGCTGTTTTTT. As protein: CATSEDTGELFF.

This chain links TRBV27 with TRBJ2-5; 12 bases agree with TRBD2. Germline V CDR1 and CDR2: MNHEY, SMNVEV (reference sequence). V lost 1 base and J lost 9; bases outside the gene matches: 12. The CDR3 runs to 17 residues. CDR3 protein: CASSLFPTSGSRVAQYF. The DNA for the CDR3 is TGTGCCAGCAGTTTATTCCCGACTAGCGGGAGTAGAGTCGCCCAGTACTTC.

The chain recombines TRBV5-6 with TRBJ2-1, with 10 nucleotides matching TRBD2. The germline CDR1 and CDR2 sequences are SGHDT and YYEEEE. The CDR3 totals 15 residues. Trimming at V came to 6 bases and at J to 2 bases, leaving 5 bases not matched to a gene. The CDR3 here is CASTSSGSPYNEQFF. Written as DNA, the CDR3 is TGTGCCAGCACCTCTAGCGGGAGCCCCTACAATGAGCAGTTCTTC.

The CDR3 sequence: CASTGFISGQVVFF. The CDR3 bases are TGTGCCAGCACCGGCTTCATCTCAGGGCAAGTAGTGTTTTTT. V usage is TRBV28 and J usage is TRBJ1-4; D is perhaps TRBD1 (5 bases). Per the germline V gene, CDR1 is MDHEN and CDR2 is SYDVKM. V was pared by 7 bases and J by 15 bases, with 24 bases between. The CDR3 is 14 amino acids.

The CDR3 nucleotides are TGTGCCAGCAGTTCCATAGCCAAAAACATTCAGTACTTC. Protein: CASSSIAKNIQYF. V usage is TRBV27 and J usage is TRBJ2-4; D unresolved. The CDR3 has 13 residues. The V gene's germline CDR1 is MNHEY and CDR2 SMNVEV (reference sequence). With 4 bases removed from V and 0 bases from J, the gap between germline ends came to 4 bases.

The V and J genes are TRBV2 and TRBJ2-7; 7 positions match TRBD2. This CDR3 is built from 15 residues. After removal of 11 bases from V and 0 bases from J, the junction contained 13 bases not matched to a gene. The V gene's germline CDR1 is SNHLY and CDR2 FYNNEI. This CDR3 reads CASKWGGGSSYEQYF. The DNA of the CDR3 is TGTGCCTCCAAGTGGGGGGGAGGGAGCTCCTACGAGCAGTACTTC.

The gene calls are TRBV6-5 and TRBJ1-1; 9 bases align to TRBD1. The CDR3 is made up of 15 amino acids. The V gene end was trimmed by 10 bases and the J gene end by 3 bases; junction bases not matched to a gene: 12. Germline CDR1 and CDR2: MNHEY and SVGAGI. The DNA of the CDR3 is TGTGCCACCTCGAGGTGGGACAGGGATTACACTGAAGCTTTCTTT. It encodes CATSRWDRDYTEAFF.

In its sample, this clone was seen a few times. The chain carries TRBV27 and TRBJ2-7; perhaps TRBD2 as D (6 bases). Trimming removed 3 bases at V and 4 bases at J, with 16 bases between. Germline lookup yields CDR1 MNHEY and CDR2 SMNVEV (reference sequence). The CDR3 covers 15 residues. The CDR3 DNA reads as TGTGCCAGCAGTTTTTCCGGCGGGAAATGGTACGAGCAGTACTTC. Amino acids: CASSFSGGKWYEQYF.

The chain is built from TRBV27 and TRBJ2-5, with 7 positions matching TRBD2. Trimming at V came to 4 bases and at J to 4 bases, leaving 9 bases not matched to a gene. The CDR3 sequence is 15 residues long. Germline V lookup: CDR1 MNHEY, CDR2 SMNVEV (reference sequence). The CDR3 is CASSSAGLFVETQYF. CDR3 sequence (DNA): TGTGCCAGCAGTTCAGCGGGACTCTTCGTAGAGACCCAGTACTTC.

This chain links TRBV6-1 with TRBJ1-1; 7 bases map to TRBD1. V shed 2 bases, J shed 6 bases, and the junction held 6 bases outside the gene matches. This CDR3 contains 14 residues. The V gene's germline CDR1 is MNHNS and CDR2 SASEGT. The CDR3 loop reads CASSEPTGPAEAFF. The CDR3 DNA follows: TGTGCCAGCAGTGAACCGACAGGGCCAGCTGAAGCTTTCTTT.

CDR3 coding DNA: TGTGCCAGTAGTATAGCTGCCAGACTCAACTATGGCTACACCTTC. Its protein is CASSIAARLNYGYTF. The V and J genes are TRBV19 and TRBJ1-2; D uncertain. Germline V gene lookup returns CDR1 LNHDA and CDR2 SQIVND (reference sequence). With 1 base removed from V and 2 bases from J, the gap between germline ends came to 11 bases. This CDR3 has 15 amino acids.

This rearrangement joins TRBV30 to TRBJ2-1, with a tentative D call TRBD2 (5 bases). V was shortened by 5 bases and J by 9 bases, with 11 bases between the two germline ends. The CDR3 length is 11 residues. Per germline, CDR1 GTSNPN and CDR2 SVGIG (reference sequence). DNA of the CDR3: TGTGCCTGGCGCCGGACTGTTGAGCAGTTCTTC. This gives the protein CAWRRTVEQFF.

V and J are TRBV5-6 and TRBJ2-7; a possible D gene is TRBD1 (6 bases). The germline V gene has CDR1 SGHDT and CDR2 YYEEEE. The V end lost 6 bases, the J end lost 3 bases, and 16 bases lay between the germline ends. The CDR3 extends over 14 amino acids. CDR3 DNA sequence: TGTGCCAGCAACCTACAGGGAAGGAACTACGAGCAGTACTTC. Translation gives CASNLQGRNYEQYF.

The chain combines TRBV5-4 with TRBJ1-6; 9 bases are shared with TRBD1. Germline V lookup: CDR1 SGHNT, CDR2 YYREEE (reference sequence). Trimming at V came to 7 bases and at J to 9 bases, leaving 11 bases not matched to a gene. The CDR3 is made up of 15 amino acids. The CDR3 loop reads CASGPPGQGGSPLHF. As DNA, the CDR3 is TGTGCCAGCGGACCTCCGGGACAGGGTGGTTCACCCCTCCACTTT.